Below, 27 T cell receptor beta chains from the same sample are listed, as sequenced in a study of technical replicates of blood from a handful of donors. Here immunoSEQ multiplex PCR was the method, and the copy in TCRdb shows in-frame clones only, minus some. The sample carries roughly 82,000 clones, 85% to 95% recorded once. The sample consisted of T cells isolated from PBMCs. All receptors come from a human donor in good health.

This chain joins TRBV30 and TRBJ1-2; the D gene is possibly TRBD1 (5 bases). V was trimmed by 0 bases and J by 4 bases, leaving 6 bases between them. CDR1 and CDR2 from the germline V gene are GTSNPN and SVGIG (reference sequence). The CDR3 consists of 12 residues. CDR3 region: CAWSVGGYGYTF. CDR3 nucleotide sequence: TGTGCCTGGAGTGTGGGGGGCTATGGCTACACCTTC.

This clone was observed once. V gene TRBV27 combines with J gene TRBJ2-7; 7 bases fit TRBD1. CDR3 length: 14 amino acids. V gave up 2 bases and J gave up 2 bases; unmatched junction bases: 3. CDR1 MNHEY and CDR2 SMNVEV come from the germline V gene (reference sequence). Here the CDR3 reads CASSLAGGAYEQYF. Written as DNA, the CDR3 is TGTGCCAGCAGTTTAGCAGGGGGTGCCTACGAGCAGTACTTC.

The V gene is TRBV6-5, the J gene TRBJ2-7; the D gene is possibly TRBD1 (5 bases). This CDR3 is built from 11 residues. CDR1 and CDR2 from the germline V gene are MNHEY and SVGAGI. The germline V and J ends were trimmed by 6 bases and 4 bases, with 7 bases remaining between them. The CDR3 DNA is TGTGCCAGCAGGGCAGGGTACGAGCAGTACTTC. Amino acids: CASRAGYEQYF.

This chain connects TRBV30 to TRBJ1-6; D may be TRBD1 (6 bases). This CDR3 spans 13 amino acids. Germline V CDR1 and CDR2: GTSNPN, SVGIG (reference sequence). The V end lost 4 bases, the J end lost 10 bases, and 14 bases lay between the germline ends. CDR3 in amino acids: CAWKGGSWSPLHF. The CDR3 nucleotides read TGTGCCTGGAAAGGGGGAAGCTGGTCACCCCTCCACTTT. Complete variable domain (other parts from reference TRBV30 and TRBJ1-6): SQTIHQWPATLVQPVGSPLSLECTVEGTSNPNLYWYRQAAGRGLQLLFYSVGIGQISSEVPQNLSASRPQDRQFILSSKKLLLSDSGFYLCAWKGGSWSPLHFGNGTRLTVT.

The chain joins TRBV13 to TRBJ2-1; D may be TRBD2 (5 bases). The CDR3 sequence is 15 residues long. CDR1 is PRHDT and CDR2 is FYEKMQ in the germline V gene (reference sequence). Trimming removed 5 bases from V and 5 bases from J, with 16 bases in between. The CDR3, as DNA: TGTGCCAGCAGCCCCGTTGTGGGAGAGAACAATGAGCAGTTCTTC. Protein: CASSPVVGENNEQFF.

The gene calls are TRBV27 and TRBJ1-2, with 7 bases lining up with TRBD1. V gave up 5 bases and J gave up 3 bases; unmatched junction bases: 9. CDR1 and CDR2 from the germline V gene are MNHEY and SMNVEV (reference sequence). The CDR3 covers 15 residues. This CDR3 is CASSLQGSGDYGYTF. DNA for the CDR3: TGTGCCAGCAGTCTACAGGGGAGCGGCGACTATGGCTACACCTTC.

As concerns this clone: At one end the junction does not follow the germline gene, possibly because of a read error. The chain carries TRBV7-7 and TRBJ2-6, with TRBD1 as a possible D gene (7 bases). CDR3 size: 20 residues. The germline gives CDR1 SSHAT, CDR2 FNYEAQ (reference sequence). CDR3 protein: CASSPSLGAGGLSGANVLTF. CDR3 DNA sequence: TGTGCTAGCAGCCCATCTTTGGGGGCAGGGGGACTTTCTGGGGCCAACGTCCTGACTTTC.

The chain links TRBV11-2 to TRBJ2-3; D may be TRBD2 (6 bases). The CDR3 covers 16 residues. Trimming took 4 bases from V and 5 from J, leaving 19 bases between them. Germline CDR1 is SGHAT and CDR2 is FQNNGV. CDR3 residues: CASSSRSGGFIDTQYF. The CDR3 bases are TGTGCCAGCAGCTCCCGGAGTGGAGGGTTCATAGATACGCAGTATTTT. The full variable domain, completed using reference TRBV11-2 and TRBJ2-3, is EAGVAQSPRYKIIEKRQSVAFWCNPISGHATLYWYQQILGQGPKLLIQFQNNGVVDDSQLPKDRFSAERLKGVDSTLKIQPAKLEDSAVYLCASSSRSGGFIDTQYFGPGTRLTVL.

This chain links TRBV6-1 with TRBJ2-4; TRBD2 matches at 7 bases. Germline V gene data show CDR1 as MNHNS and CDR2 as SASEGT. V dropped 4 bases and J dropped 1; count of bases not matched to a gene: 7. This CDR3 comprises 16 residues. The CDR3 nucleotides are TGTGCCAGCAGTGTGGGAGGGGTCTATGCCAAAAACATTCAGTACTTC. Encoded protein: CASSVGGVYAKNIQYF.

This clone has only one observation. The chain has TRBV7-8 and TRBJ2-1; no definite D call. The CDR3 is 15 amino acids. CDR1 and CDR2 (germline): SGHVS, FQNEAQ. With 4 bases removed from V and 0 bases from J, the gap between germline ends came to 10 bases. The CDR3 region is CASSSSRGSYNEQFF. CDR3 bases: TGTGCCAGCAGCTCCTCCCGCGGCTCCTACAATGAGCAGTTCTTC. The complete variable domain, with remaining parts taken from reference TRBV7-8 and TRBJ2-1, reads GAGVSQSPRYKVAKRGQDVALRCDPISGHVSLFWYQQALGQGPEFLTYFQNEAQLDKSGLPSDRFFAERPEGSVSTLKIQRTQQEDSAVYLCASSSSRGSYNEQFFGPGTRLTVL.

The chain links TRBV10-3 to TRBJ2-7; 7 bases align to TRBD1. The CDR3 is 13 residues long. J lost 4 bases, V lost 11 bases, and 11 bases had no gene match. Germline V CDR1 and CDR2: ENHRY, SYGVKD. CDR3 in amino acids: CASRDSREYEQYF. The DNA of the CDR3 is TGTGCCTCGAGGGACAGTAGGGAATACGAGCAGTACTTC.

This chain joins TRBV28 and TRBJ2-3; no reliable D call. Germline V lookup: CDR1 MDHEN, CDR2 SYDVKM. V was cut by 7 bases and J by 2 bases, with 13 bases left in between. This CDR3 comprises 14 residues. This CDR3 is CASNSGRLTDTQYF. The CDR3 DNA follows: TGTGCCAGCAATTCCGGCAGGCTCACAGATACGCAGTATTTT.

The J gene is TRBJ2-3, the V gene TRBV2; D perhaps matches TRBD2 (6 bases). The CDR3 covers 14 residues. Per germline, CDR1 SNHLY and CDR2 FYNNEI. Deletions cut 4 bases from V and 0 bases from J, with 8 bases between. The CDR3 DNA is TGTGCCAGCAGTGCGGGACTCAGCACAGATACGCAGTATTTT. The encoded protein is CASSAGLSTDTQYF.

The rearrangement joins TRBV28 to TRBJ1-4, with TRBD1 matching over 11 bases. With V trimmed by 3 bases and J by 7 bases, 10 bases remained unmatched. Germline assignment: CDR1 MDHEN and CDR2 SYDVKM. This CDR3 contains 17 residues. The CDR3 here is CASSFSGTGGAGEKLFF. Here the CDR3 DNA reads TGTGCCAGCAGTTTTTCTGGGACAGGGGGGGCCGGTGAAAAACTGTTTTTT.

The V and J genes are TRBV7-2 and TRBJ2-7, with D perhaps matching TRBD1 (5 bases). Trimming removed 5 bases from V and 3 bases from J, with 11 bases in between. CDR1 SGHTA and CDR2 FQGNSA come from the germline V gene. CDR3 length: 13 amino acids. The CDR3 region is CASSDSGFYEQYF. The CDR3 DNA reads TGTGCCAGCAGCGACTCAGGGTTCTACGAGCAGTACTTC.

The rearrangement links TRBV9 to TRBJ2-1, with no clear D. The germline gives CDR1 SGDLS, CDR2 YYNGEE. Trimming took off 0 bases at V and 10 bases at J, with 14 bases between the two ends. The CDR3 is made up of 14 amino acids. The CDR3 nucleotides read TGTGCCAGCAGCGTAGGCCGTAACTCGTGGGAGCAGTTCTTC. It is translated as CASSVGRNSWEQFF.

This chain joins TRBV29-1 and TRBJ1-4, with 8 bases aligning to TRBD1. This CDR3 region has 13 residues. V lost 6 bases and J lost 3; bases outside the gene matches: 3. CDR1 SQVTM and CDR2 ANQGSEA come from the germline V gene. The CDR3 spells CSVQGASNEKLFF. The DNA for the CDR3 is TGCAGCGTGCAGGGGGCTTCTAATGAAAAACTGTTTTTT.

V is TRBV5-1 and J is TRBJ1-5, with D maybe TRBD1 (6 bases). Trimming took 1 base from V and 2 from J, leaving 16 bases between them. CDR3 length equals 17 residues. CDR1 and CDR2 (germline): SGHRS, YFSETQ. CDR3 region: CASSLREQGIGNQPQHF. The CDR3 region has the DNA TGCGCCAGCAGCTTGAGGGAACAGGGTATTGGCAATCAGCCCCAGCATTTT.

This chain uses TRBV9 with TRBJ2-7; TRBD2 is a possible D gene (6 bases). V gave up 4 bases and J gave up 4 bases, with 12 bases separating them. This CDR3 contains 13 residues. Germline lookup yields CDR1 SGDLS and CDR2 YYNGEE. CDR3 in DNA: TGTGCCAGCAGCCCCCCGGGGGTATACGAGCAGTACTTC. Its protein is CASSPPGVYEQYF.

In DNA form, the CDR3 reads TGCAGCGCCCGGGTAAGGCTAGCGGGAGCCAATGAGCAGTTCTTC. This encodes CSARVRLAGANEQFF. This chain uses TRBV29-1 with TRBJ2-1; 10 bases match TRBD2. CDR1 SQVTM and CDR2 ANQGSEA come from the germline V gene. V dropped 7 bases and J dropped 6; count of bases not matched to a gene: 12. The CDR3 runs 15 residues.

J is TRBJ2-5 and V is TRBV5-1; maybe TRBD2 (5 bases). The CDR3 runs 14 residues. The ends were cut back, 0 bases at V and 1 base at J, with 7 bases in the middle. Germline V lookup: CDR1 SGHRS, CDR2 YFSETQ. CDR3 loop: CASSLGGRQETQYF. CDR3 nucleotides: TGCGCCAGCAGCTTGGGCGGGCGCCAAGAGACCCAGTACTTC.

The chain employs TRBV5-1 and TRBJ2-7; weak D call: TRBD2 (5 bases). The CDR3 consists of 15 residues. Trimming took off 0 bases at V and 2 bases at J, with 12 bases between the two ends. Germline V CDR1 and CDR2: SGHRS, YFSETQ. CDR3 DNA: TGCGCCAGCAGCTTGGTTGGCGGGTCGACCTACGAGCAGTACTTC. Residues: CASSLVGGSTYEQYF. The full variable domain, rest sourced from reference TRBV5-1 and TRBJ2-7, is KAGVTQTPRYLIKTRGQQVTLSCSPISGHRSVSWYQQTPGQGLQFLFEYFSETQRNKGNFPGRFSGRQFSNSRSEMNVSTLELGDSALYLCASSLVGGSTYEQYFGPGTRLTVT.

This sequence joins TRBV2 and TRBJ2-4; D unresolved. Trimming pared 4 bases from V and 9 bases from J, leaving 10 bases between. The CDR3 contains 12 residues. The germline gives CDR1 SNHLY, CDR2 FYNNEI. Written as DNA, the CDR3 is TGTGCCAGCAGTGGGGTGTCGGGCATTCAGTACTTC. Protein: CASSGVSGIQYF.

The chain has TRBV6-1 and TRBJ1-1; 11 nucleotides agree with TRBD1. Losses at the gene ends were 5 bases for V and 7 bases for J; bases not matched to a gene: 6. The length of the CDR3 is 14 residues. The V gene's germline CDR1 is MNHNS and CDR2 SASEGT. The CDR3 reads CASSSRTGGYEAFF. The DNA of the CDR3 is TGTGCCAGCAGTTCTAGGACAGGGGGCTATGAAGCTTTCTTT.

The chain couples TRBV28 to TRBJ1-1; 8 nucleotides line up with TRBD1. The CDR3 spans 14 residues. CDR1 is MDHEN and CDR2 is SYDVKM in the germline V gene. The J segment lost 1 base and the V segment lost 6 bases, leaving 4 bases of the junction unmatched. The CDR3 protein is CASSTGTGNTEAFF. The CDR3 coding sequence is TGTGCCAGCAGCACCGGGACAGGGAACACTGAAGCTTTCTTT.

This CDR3 is CASSTRTGSYEQYF. As DNA, the CDR3 is TGTGCCAGCAGCACCCGGACAGGGAGCTACGAGCAGTACTTC. V gene TRBV11-3 combines with J gene TRBJ2-7, with 8 bases matching TRBD1. V shed 5 bases, J shed 3 bases, and the junction held 6 bases outside the gene matches. In germline, CDR1 is SGHNT, CDR2 YENEEA. This CDR3 is 14 amino acids long.

The chain is built from TRBV10-3 and TRBJ2-1, with TRBD1 matching over 8 bases. Germline V gene lookup returns CDR1 ENHRY and CDR2 SYGVKD. With 2 bases clipped from V and 14 bases from J, the junction kept 5 bases outside the gene matches. The CDR3 is 12 residues long. In nucleotides, the CDR3 is TGTGCCATCAGTGAGACAGGACAGGGCGAGTTCTTC. Translating gives CAISETGQGEFF.